What follows describes a single T cell receptor (beta chain). No antigen is known for it. Every donor provided one heparinised blood draw, which averaged approximately 120 mL. The sample comes from a study of beta chain features in type 1 diabetes. Overall study results and limits: Patients' naive, central memory and regulatory TCRB repertoires appeared more alike than those of healthy donors. Across all four CD4+ subsets, people with type 1 diabetes showed modestly shorter TCRB CDR3s.

Expressed TCRB transcripts were sequenced because the isolated RNA had all been reverse transcribed beforehand. Profiled with immunoSEQ multiplex PCR; TCRdb holds only in-frame clones, not every one. The sample yields 600,000 to 750,000 clones, around 11% seen once. The CDR3 has 14 amino acids. The germline V gene encodes CDR1 SGHRS and CDR2 YFSETQ. V was shortened by 1 base and J by 4 bases, with 10 bases between the two germline ends. The clonotype comes from a man aged 25 to 40 with type 1 diabetes. The chain joins TRBV5-1 to TRBJ2-3, with D unresolved. The sample consisted of naive CD4+ T cells from blood. CDR3 sequence reads: CASSLLRRADTQYF. Written as DNA, the CDR3 is TGCGCCAGCAGCTTGTTAAGGCGCGCAGATACGCAGTATTTT.